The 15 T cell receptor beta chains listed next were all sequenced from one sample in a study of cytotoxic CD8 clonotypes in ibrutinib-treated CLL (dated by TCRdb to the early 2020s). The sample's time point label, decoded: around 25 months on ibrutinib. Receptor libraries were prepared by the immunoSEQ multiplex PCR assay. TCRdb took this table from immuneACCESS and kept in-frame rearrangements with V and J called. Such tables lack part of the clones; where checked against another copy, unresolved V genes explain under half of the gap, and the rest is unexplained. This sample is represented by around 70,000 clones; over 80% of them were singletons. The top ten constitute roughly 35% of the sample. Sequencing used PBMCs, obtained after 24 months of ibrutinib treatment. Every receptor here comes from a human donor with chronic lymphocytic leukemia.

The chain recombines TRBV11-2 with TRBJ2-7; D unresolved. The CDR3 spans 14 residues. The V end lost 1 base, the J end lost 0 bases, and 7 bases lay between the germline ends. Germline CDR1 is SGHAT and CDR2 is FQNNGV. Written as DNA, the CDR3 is TGTGCCAGCAGCTTAGGGGGAAGCTCCTACGAGCAGTACTTC. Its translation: CASSLGGSSYEQYF.

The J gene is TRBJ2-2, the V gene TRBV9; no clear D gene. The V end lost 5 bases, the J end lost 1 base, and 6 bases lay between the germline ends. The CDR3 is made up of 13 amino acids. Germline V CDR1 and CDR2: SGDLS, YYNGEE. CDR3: CASRELNTGELFF. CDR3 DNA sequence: TGTGCCAGCAGAGAATTGAACACCGGGGAGCTGTTTTTT. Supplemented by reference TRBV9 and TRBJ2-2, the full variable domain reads DSGVTQTPKHLITATGQRVTLRCSPRSGDLSVYWYQQSLDQGLQFLIQYYNGEERAKGNILERFSAQQFPDLHSELNLSSLELGDSALYFCASRELNTGELFFGEGSRLTVL.

The CDR3 is CASSKRQGLNEKLFF. The DNA for the CDR3 is TGTGCCAGCAGTAAGCGACAGGGCCTTAATGAAAAACTGTTTTTT. V and J are TRBV6-6 and TRBJ1-4, with 7 positions matching TRBD1. V gave up 5 bases and J gave up 4 bases; unmatched junction bases: 7. Germline-derived CDR1 and CDR2 are MNHNY and SVGAGI (reference sequence). This CDR3 region has 15 residues.

The DNA of the CDR3 is TGCAGTGAGAGCGACGCAGATACGCAGTATTTT. It is translated as CSESDADTQYF. The chain has TRBV20-1 and TRBJ2-3; D not certain. Trimming removed 7 bases from V and 4 bases from J, with 9 bases in between. CDR1 is DFQATT and CDR2 is SNEGSKA in the germline V gene (reference sequence). The CDR3 runs 11 residues.

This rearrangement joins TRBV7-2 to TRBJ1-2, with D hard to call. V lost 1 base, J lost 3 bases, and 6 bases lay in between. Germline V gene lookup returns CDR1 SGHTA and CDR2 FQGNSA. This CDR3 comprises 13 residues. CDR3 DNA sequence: TGTGCCAGCAGCTTAGGTCAGGACTATGGCTACACCTTC. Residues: CASSLGQDYGYTF.

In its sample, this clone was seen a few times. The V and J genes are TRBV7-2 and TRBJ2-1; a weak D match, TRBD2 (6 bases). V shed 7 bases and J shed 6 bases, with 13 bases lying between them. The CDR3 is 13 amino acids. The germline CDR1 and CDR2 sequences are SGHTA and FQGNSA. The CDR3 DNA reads TGTGCCAGCACCCGGAGGGGTCCCAATGAGCAGTTCTTC. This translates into CASTRRGPNEQFF.

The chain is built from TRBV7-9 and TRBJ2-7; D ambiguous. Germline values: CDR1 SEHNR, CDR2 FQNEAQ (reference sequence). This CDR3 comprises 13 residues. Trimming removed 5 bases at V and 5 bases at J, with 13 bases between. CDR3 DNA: TGTGCCAGCAGCGCCCCAACCCGGGACGAGCAGTACTTC. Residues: CASSAPTRDEQYF.

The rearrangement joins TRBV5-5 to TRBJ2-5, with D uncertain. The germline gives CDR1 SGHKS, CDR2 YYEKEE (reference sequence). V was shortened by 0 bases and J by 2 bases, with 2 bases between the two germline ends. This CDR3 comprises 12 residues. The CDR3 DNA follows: TGTGCCAGCAGCTTGGAACAAGAGACCCAGTACTTC. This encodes CASSLEQETQYF.

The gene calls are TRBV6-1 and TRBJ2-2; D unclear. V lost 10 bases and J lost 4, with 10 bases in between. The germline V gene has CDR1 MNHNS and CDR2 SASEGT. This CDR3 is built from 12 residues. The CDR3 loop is CATFRGTGELFF. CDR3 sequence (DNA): TGTGCCACTTTTCGAGGCACCGGGGAGCTGTTTTTT.

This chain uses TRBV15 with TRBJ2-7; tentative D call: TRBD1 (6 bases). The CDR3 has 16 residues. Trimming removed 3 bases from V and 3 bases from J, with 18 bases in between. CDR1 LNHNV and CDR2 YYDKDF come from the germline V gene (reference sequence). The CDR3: CATSSTQGQRRYEQYF. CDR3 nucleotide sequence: TGTGCCACCAGCAGCACACAGGGACAAAGGCGCTACGAGCAGTACTTC. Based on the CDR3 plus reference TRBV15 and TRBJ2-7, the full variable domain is DAMVIQNPRYQVTQFGKPVTLSCSQTLNHNVMYWYQQKSSQAPKLLFHYYDKDFNNEADTPDNFQSRRPNTSFCFLDIRSPGLGDTAMYLCATSSTQGQRRYEQYFGPGTRLTVT.

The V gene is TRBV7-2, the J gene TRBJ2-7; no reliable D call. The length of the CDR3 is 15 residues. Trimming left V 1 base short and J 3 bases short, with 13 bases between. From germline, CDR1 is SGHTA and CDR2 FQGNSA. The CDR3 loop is CASSLGPVRSYEQYF. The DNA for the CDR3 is TGTGCCAGCAGCTTAGGGCCGGTACGGAGCTACGAGCAGTACTTC.

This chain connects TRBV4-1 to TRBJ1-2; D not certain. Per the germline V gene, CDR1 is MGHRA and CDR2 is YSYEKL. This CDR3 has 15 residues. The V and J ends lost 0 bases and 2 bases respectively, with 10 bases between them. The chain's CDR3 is CASSQDWAVNYGYTF. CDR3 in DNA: TGCGCCAGCAGCCAAGATTGGGCGGTAAACTATGGCTACACCTTC.

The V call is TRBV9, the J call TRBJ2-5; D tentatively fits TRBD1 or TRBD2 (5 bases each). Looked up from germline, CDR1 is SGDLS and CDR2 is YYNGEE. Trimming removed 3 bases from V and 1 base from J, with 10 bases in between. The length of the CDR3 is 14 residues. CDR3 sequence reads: CASSGGPSQETQYF. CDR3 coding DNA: TGTGCCAGCAGCGGGGGACCGTCCCAAGAGACCCAGTACTTC.

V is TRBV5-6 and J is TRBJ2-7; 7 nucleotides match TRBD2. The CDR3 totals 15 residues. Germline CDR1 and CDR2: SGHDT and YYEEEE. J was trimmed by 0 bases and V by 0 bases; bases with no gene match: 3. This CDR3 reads CASSLEGGGSYEQYF. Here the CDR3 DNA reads TGTGCCAGCAGCTTGGAGGGCGGGGGCTCCTACGAGCAGTACTTC.

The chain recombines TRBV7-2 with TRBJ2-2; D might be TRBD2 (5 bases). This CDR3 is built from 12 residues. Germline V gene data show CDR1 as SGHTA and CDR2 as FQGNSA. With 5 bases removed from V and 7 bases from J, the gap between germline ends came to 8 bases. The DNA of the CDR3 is TGTGCCAGCAGCCAAGACTACGGGGAGCTGTTTTTT. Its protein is CASSQDYGELFF.